These T cell receptor beta chains were read from a single sample in a study of T-cell memory formation after mild COVID-19. TCRdb called the 5' RACE reads again in MiXCR, with one record for every CDR3 protein. Of 50,000 or so distinct CDR3 sequences in the sample, approximately 9% were seen once. The sample taken for sequencing was PBMCs or a T cell subset sorted from them (not recorded which). These TCRs come from an adult woman who had mild COVID-19 (a few samples of this study predate the infection). Cell type and time point are not known. Each CDR3 is given with its conserved first and last residue. A D gene is named only where the DNA matches it firmly. Size values are once, few and many counts, or a class for expanded clones, and some rows have none.

TRBV27,TRBD2,13,TRBJ2-5,NA,CASSKREGKTQYF,TGTGCCAGCAGTAAGCGGGAGGGGAAGACCCAGTACTTC
TRBV19,TRBD2,17,TRBJ2-2,NA,CASSMVGLAGGAGELFF,TGTGCCAGTAGTATGGTGGGACTAGCGGGAGGTGCCGGGGAGCTGTTTTTT
TRBV7-2,TRBD2,14,TRBJ2-3,many,CASRVSGSTDTQYF,TGTGCCAGCAGAGTTAGCGGGAGCACAGATACGCAGTATTTT
TRBV10-3,TRBD2,17,TRBJ2-2,few,CAINQLAGGTNTGELFF,TGTGCCATCAACCAACTAGCGGGAGGAACGAACACCGGGGAGCTGTTTTTT
TRBV6-1,TRBD1,15,TRBJ2-1,many,CASSAGQGTSDEQFF,TGTGCCAGCAGTGCCGGACAGGGGACTTCGGATGAGCAGTTCTTC
TRBV25-1,NA,14,TRBJ2-3,few,CASSDVGITDTQYF,TGTGCCAGCAGTGATGTAGGGATCACAGATACGCAGTATTTT
TRBV7-9,NA,14,TRBJ1-2,few,CASSLSGPSKGYTF,TGTGCCAGCAGCTTATCGGGTCCGTCCAAAGGCTACACCTTC
TRBV7-2,NA,13,TRBJ2-3,few,CASSLEDRDTQYF,TGTGCCAGCAGCTTAGAAGACAGAGATACGCAGTATTTT
TRBV6-2/TRBV6-3,NA,15,TRBJ2-2,few,CASSPLMGVTGELFF,TGTGCCAGCAGCCCGCTAATGGGGGTAACCGGGGAGCTGTTTTTT
TRBV3-1,TRBD2,17,TRBJ2-1,NA,CASSPRTGTRINNEQFF,TGTGCCAGCAGCCCCCGAACCGGGACTAGGATCAACAATGAGCAGTTCTTC
TRBV5-4,TRBD1,15,TRBJ2-2,many,CASSPGQGYTGELFF,TGTGCCAGCAGCCCGGGACAGGGATACACCGGGGAGCTGTTTTTT
TRBV6-1,NA,13,TRBJ1-1,few,CASSALENTEAFF,TGTGCCAGCAGTGCGCTTGAGAACACTGAAGCTTTCTTT
TRBV14,TRBD1,15,TRBJ1-2,NA,CASSQVQGGDYGYTF,TGTGCCAGCAGCCAAGTTCAGGGGGGGGACTATGGCTACACCTTC
TRBV7-2,NA,15,TRBJ2-3,many,CASRENGQFADTQYF,TGTGCCAGCAGGGAAAACGGACAGTTCGCAGATACGCAGTATTTT
TRBV13,TRBD1,14,TRBJ2-2,many,CASSSTGSTGELFF,TGTGCCAGCAGCTCGACAGGGAGCACCGGGGAGCTGTTTTTT
TRBV7-2,NA,16,TRBJ1-1,few,CASSLARGGVGTEAFF,TGTGCCAGCAGCTTAGCGCGGGGGGGCGTAGGGACTGAAGCTTTCTTT
TRBV19,NA,15,TRBJ1-5,NA,CASSRPAGNNQPQHF,TGTGCCAGTAGTAGGCCCGCAGGGAACAATCAGCCCCAGCATTTT
TRBV7-9,NA,15,TRBJ2-7,NA,CASSPAPESSYEQYF,TGTGCCAGCAGCCCCGCCCCAGAAAGCTCCTACGAGCAGTACTTC